Following are 30 T cell receptor beta chains from one sample sequenced in a study of shared clonotypes between healthy human individuals (dated by TCRdb to 2020 to 2021). CD8 naive samples consisted of CD45RO-negative cells that were positively selected for CCR7, yielding a CD45RA+CCR7+ population without TemRA cells. The library was built by means of the immunoSEQ multiplex PCR assay. The clones in this table, taken by TCRdb from immuneACCESS, are in-frame only. Not every clone is retained; where verified, under half of the shortfall comes from an unresolved V gene, and the cause of the rest is unknown. The sample table records 600,000 or so clones; roughly 96% of these occur just once. The biggest ten clones account for around 0.12% of the sample. What was sequenced was naive CD8+ T cells sorted from blood. What the cell subset or site label conveys for this sample: CD45RA+CCR7+. All receptors come from a woman younger than 45 in good health.

V gene TRBV28 combines with J gene TRBJ1-3; no definite D call. V was trimmed by 6 bases and J by 0 bases, leaving 18 bases between them. This CDR3 has 17 amino acids. Germline V gene lookup returns CDR1 MDHEN and CDR2 SYDVKM. CDR3 in amino acids: CASRLLAPDTSGNTIYF. CDR3 in DNA: TGTGCCAGCAGACTCTTGGCCCCTGATACCTCTGGAAACACCATATATTTT. Drawing the rest from reference TRBV28 and TRBJ1-3, the complete variable domain is DVKVTQSSRYLVKRTGEKVFLECVQDMDHENMFWYRQDPGLGLRLIYFSYDVKMKEKGDIPEGYSVSREKKERFSLILESASTNQTSMYLCASRLLAPDTSGNTIYFGEGSWLTVV.

V is TRBV9 and J is TRBJ1-3, with unresolved D. The CDR3 contains 12 residues. V was shortened by 4 bases and J by 4 bases, with 6 bases between the two germline ends. Germline assignment: CDR1 SGDLS and CDR2 YYNGEE. The CDR3: CASSLNGNTIYF. CDR3 bases: TGTGCCAGCAGCCTGAACGGAAACACCATATATTTT.

The V and J genes are TRBV7-9 and TRBJ2-7, with D perhaps matching TRBD2 (6 bases). V was trimmed by 1 base and J by 0 bases, leaving 7 bases between them. CDR3 length: 14 residues. CDR1 and CDR2 from the germline V gene are SEHNR and FQNEAQ (reference sequence). CDR3 amino acids: CASSLDGGSYEQYF. Here the CDR3 DNA reads TGTGCCAGCAGCTTAGACGGGGGCTCCTACGAGCAGTACTTC.

This clone showed up just once. The chain employs TRBV10-2 and TRBJ1-4; perhaps TRBD1 as D (5 bases). Between the trimmed V and J ends, which lost 6 bases and 8 bases, there was a span of 13 bases. Germline V lookup: CDR1 WSHSY, CDR2 SAAADI. This CDR3 contains 13 residues. CDR3 in amino acids: CASSGAEGEKLFF. In DNA, the CDR3 is TGCGCCAGCAGCGGGGCCGAGGGGGAAAAACTGTTTTTT.

To note about this clone: The sample holds other DNA sequences that translate to the same CDR3. This rearrangement joins TRBV11-2 to TRBJ2-1, with TRBD2 as a possible D gene (6 bases). The ends were cut back, 3 bases at V and 9 bases at J, with 6 bases in the middle. Germline CDR1 reads SGHAT; CDR2 reads FQNNGV. The CDR3 is 11 residues long. CDR3 nucleotides: TGTGCCAGCAGCTTGCGGGGTGAGCAGTTCTTC. It translates to CASSLRGEQFF.

This clone came up once. The CDR3 sequence is CASSLGRLNTEAFF. The CDR3, as DNA: TGTGCCAGCAGCCTTGGACGCCTGAACACTGAAGCTTTCTTT. The V and J genes are TRBV5-8 and TRBJ1-1; D ambiguous. CDR1 is SGHTS and CDR2 is YDEGEE in the germline V gene. This CDR3 contains 14 residues. The V end was cut by 4 bases, the J end by 0 bases, with 10 bases between. Using reference TRBV5-8 and TRBJ1-1 for the parts outside the CDR3, the full variable domain is EAGVTQSPTHLIKTRGQQATLRCSPISGHTSVYWYQQALGLGLQFLLWYDEGEERNRGNFPPRFSGRQFPNYSSELNVNALELEDSALYLCASSLGRLNTEAFFGQGTRLTVV.

A note on this clone: In the same sample, other DNA sequences code for this CDR3. The rearrangement joins TRBV28 to TRBJ1-1; D not resolved. Per the germline V gene, CDR1 is MDHEN and CDR2 is SYDVKM. V was clipped by 5 bases and J by 1 base, with 5 bases between them. The CDR3 is 12 amino acids. This chain's CDR3 is CASSLRNTEAFF. The DNA of the CDR3 is TGTGCCAGCAGTCTAAGGAACACTGAAGCTTTCTTT.

The J gene is TRBJ1-2, the V gene TRBV14, with D perhaps matching TRBD1 (6 bases). CDR1 and CDR2 from the germline V gene are SGHDN and FVKESK. Trimming removed 3 bases at V and 6 bases at J, with 11 bases between. CDR3 length equals 13 residues. This CDR3 reads CASSQGAGDGYTF. CDR3 DNA: TGTGCCAGCAGCCAGGGGGCAGGGGATGGCTACACCTTC.

The V call is TRBV5-1, the J call TRBJ2-5; 10 bases map to TRBD1. J lost 4 bases, V lost 2 bases, and 8 bases had no gene match. Germline V gene lookup returns CDR1 SGHRS and CDR2 YFSETQ. This CDR3 has 16 amino acids. The CDR3 region has the DNA TGCGCCAGCAGCTTTGGGACAGGGGCGCTAAGAGAGACCCAGTACTTC. It yields the protein CASSFGTGALRETQYF.

The chain employs TRBV2 and TRBJ2-1; unclear D gene. Germline values: CDR1 SNHLY, CDR2 FYNNEI. Between the trimmed V and J ends, which lost 3 bases and 0 bases, there was a span of 6 bases. The CDR3 contains 14 residues. The CDR3 is CASSDPNSYNEQFF. The DNA of the CDR3 is TGTGCCAGCAGTGACCCTAACTCCTACAATGAGCAGTTCTTC. The full variable domain, completed using reference TRBV2 and TRBJ2-1, is EPEVTQTPSHQVTQMGQEVILRCVPISNHLYFYWYRQILGQKVEFLVSFYNNEISEKSEIFDDQFSVERPDGSNFTLKIRSTKLEDSAMYFCASSDPNSYNEQFFGPGTRLTVL.

The J gene is TRBJ2-2, the V gene TRBV7-2; D is ambiguous. This CDR3 is 13 amino acids long. Germline CDR1 is SGHTA and CDR2 is FQGNSA. Trimming pared 5 bases from V and 6 bases from J, leaving 10 bases between. The CDR3 loop reads CASSPSGPGELFF. The DNA for the CDR3 is TGTGCCAGCAGCCCCTCGGGCCCCGGGGAGCTGTTTTTT.

The chain is built from TRBV4-2 and TRBJ2-4; TRBD2 agrees at 7 bases. The V and J ends lost 1 base and 0 bases, in that order; junction bases with no gene match: 12. CDR3 size: 19 residues. CDR1 LGHNA and CDR2 YNFKEQ come from the germline V gene. CDR3 protein: CASSQGRTSDQLAKNIQYF. In nucleotides, the CDR3 is TGTGCCAGCAGCCAAGGCCGAACTAGCGACCAACTAGCCAAAAACATTCAGTACTTC.

Concerning this clone: The identical CDR3 is also encoded by other nucleotide sequences in the sample. CDR3 in amino acids: CASSFGLAGAYEQYF. The DNA of the CDR3 is TGCGCCAGCAGCTTTGGGCTAGCGGGAGCGTACGAGCAGTACTTC. The chain has TRBV5-1 and TRBJ2-7, with TRBD2 matching 10 bases. V lost 2 bases and J lost 4; bases outside the gene matches: 6. This CDR3 spans 15 amino acids. From germline, CDR1 is SGHRS and CDR2 YFSETQ.

V usage is TRBV6-1 and J usage is TRBJ2-7; the match to TRBD1 covers 7 bases. Germline lookup yields CDR1 MNHNS and CDR2 SASEGT. CDR3 length equals 14 residues. V was pared by 1 base and J by 2 bases, with 2 bases of the junction left unmatched. In DNA form, the CDR3 reads TGTGCCAGCAGTGAAGTAGACAGGGCCTACGAGCAGTACTTC. Translated: CASSEVDRAYEQYF.

The J gene is TRBJ2-1, the V gene TRBV10-2, with a weak D call TRBD1 (5 bases). The V end lost 4 bases, the J end lost 9 bases, and 13 bases lay between the germline ends. The CDR3 spans 13 residues. CDR1 is WSHSY, CDR2 SAAADI, per germline. The CDR3 loop is CASSGWGGSEQFF. The DNA for the CDR3 is TGCGCCAGCAGTGGGTGGGGCGGCTCTGAGCAGTTCTTC.

This clone was observed a single time. The gene calls are TRBV6-5 and TRBJ2-7; 9 bases align to TRBD1. The junction had 2 bases not matched to a gene; V was cut back by 1 base and J by 7 bases. Germline V CDR1 and CDR2: MNHEY, SVGAGI. The CDR3 consists of 13 residues. CDR3 DNA sequence: TGTGCCAGCAGTTACTACAGGGGGCGTGAGCAGTACTTC. It yields the protein CASSYYRGREQYF.

The genes are TRBV5-6 and TRBJ2-7; no clear D. The germline CDR1 and CDR2 sequences are SGHDT and YYEEEE. Trimming pared 4 bases from V and 6 bases from J, leaving 23 bases between. The CDR3 contains 16 residues. The CDR3 loop is CASSIQVPPPLSEQYF. The CDR3 DNA sequence: TGTGCCAGCAGCATTCAGGTCCCGCCACCGTTGAGCGAGCAGTACTTC.

The chain's CDR3 is CASSSLGQGDDEQYF. In DNA form, the CDR3 reads TGTGCCAGCAGTTCCCTGGGACAGGGGGACGATGAGCAGTACTTC. The chain has TRBV28 and TRBJ2-7, with 11 bases that match TRBD1. Germline V CDR1 and CDR2: MDHEN, SYDVKM. The CDR3 extends over 15 amino acids. Germline trimming cut 4 bases from V and 7 bases from J; bases unmatched to any gene: 9.

The genes are TRBV29-1 and TRBJ2-7, with D tentatively TRBD1 or TRBD2 (5 bases each). The CDR3 has 15 amino acids. The germline V gene encodes CDR1 SQVTM and CDR2 ANQGSEA. The germline V and J ends were trimmed by 1 base and 2 bases, with 15 bases remaining between them. CDR3 DNA: TGCAGCGTTGAAGGGGGCCGGGACGATCCCTACGAGCAGTACTTC. It codes for CSVEGGRDDPYEQYF.

The V call is TRBV4-1, the J call TRBJ1-4, with 8 positions matching TRBD1. The CDR3 is 14 amino acids. J lost 8 bases, V lost 3 bases, and 5 bases had no gene match. Germline values: CDR1 MGHRA, CDR2 YSYEKL. The CDR3: CASSHRTGQEKLFF. The CDR3 nucleotides read TGCGCCAGCAGCCACAGGACAGGGCAGGAAAAACTGTTTTTT.

Only one count was recorded for this clone. J is TRBJ2-5 and V is TRBV4-1; the match to TRBD1 covers 7 bases. The last part of the DNA fits TRBJ2-7 better; the J call may be wrong. The CDR3 is 14 residues long. Germline CDR1 and CDR2: MGHRA and YSYEKL. Here the CDR3 DNA reads TGCGCCAGCAGCCAATGGACAGGTGGCTACGAGCAGTACTTC. Translation: CASSQWTGGYEQYF.

V gene TRBV6-5 combines with J gene TRBJ2-1; 7 nucleotides agree with TRBD1. The length of the CDR3 is 16 residues. V gave up 4 bases and J gave up 6 bases; unmatched junction bases: 12. Germline CDR1 is MNHEY and CDR2 is SVGAGI. The CDR3 DNA reads TGTGCCAGCAGTTCAAACAGGGGTAGGTACTTCAATGAGCAGTTCTTC. Amino acid sequence: CASSSNRGRYFNEQFF.

The rearrangement links TRBV7-8 to TRBJ2-7; D is unclear. The CDR3 covers 14 residues. Germline V CDR1 and CDR2: SGHVS, FQNEAQ. Deletions cut 4 bases from V and 1 base from J, with 11 bases between. CDR3 nucleotide sequence: TGTGCCAGCAGCTCCCTCGCCGGGTCCTACGAGCAGTACTTC. This codes for CASSSLAGSYEQYF.

The chain combines TRBV28 with TRBJ2-2; D uncertain. Germline loops: CDR1 MDHEN, CDR2 SYDVKM. CDR3 size: 15 residues. Trimming took 3 bases from V and 3 from J, leaving 11 bases between them. The CDR3 DNA is TGTGCCAGCAGTTTGGCAGCCGTTGACACCGGGGAGCTGTTTTTT. Translated: CASSLAAVDTGELFF. Full variable domain (outside the CDR3, taken from reference TRBV28 and TRBJ2-2): DVKVTQSSRYLVKRTGEKVFLECVQDMDHENMFWYRQDPGLGLRLIYFSYDVKMKEKGDIPEGYSVSREKKERFSLILESASTNQTSMYLCASSLAAVDTGELFFGEGSRLTVL.

V is TRBV27 and J is TRBJ2-7; 10 nucleotides align to TRBD2. The trim removed 5 bases at V and 2 bases at J, leaving 6 bases unmatched. Germline-derived CDR1 and CDR2 are MNHEY and SMNVEV (reference sequence). The CDR3 covers 15 residues. CDR3 protein: CASSGIAGGTYEQYF. CDR3 sequence (DNA): TGTGCCAGCAGTGGGATAGCGGGAGGAACCTACGAGCAGTACTTC.

The V gene is TRBV7-8, the J gene TRBJ2-5; D call uncertain. V was pared by 2 bases and J by 2 bases, with 15 bases between. The CDR3 contains 16 residues. The germline V gene has CDR1 SGHVS and CDR2 FQNEAQ. The CDR3 here is CASSLNGWAAQETQYF. The CDR3 nucleotides are TGTGCCAGCAGCTTAAACGGTTGGGCCGCTCAAGAGACCCAGTACTTC.

The chain employs TRBV7-8 and TRBJ2-6, with D tentatively TRBD1 (6 bases). The CDR3 totals 17 residues. V was clipped by 5 bases and J by 0 bases, with 14 bases between them. CDR1 is SGHVS, CDR2 FQNEAQ, per germline. CDR3 bases: TGTGCCAGCAGCCGCTACAGGGCCACCTCTGGGGCCAACGTCCTGACTTTC. Residues: CASSRYRATSGANVLTF.

In its sample, this clone was seen a few times. The same CDR3 can be traced to other DNA sequences in this sample. The gene calls are TRBV19 and TRBJ1-5; unclear D gene. V was pared by 2 bases and J by 0 bases, with 5 bases between. This CDR3 has 14 amino acids. CDR1 and CDR2 from the germline V gene are LNHDA and SQIVND (reference sequence). CDR3 amino acids: CASSIRDSNQPQHF. CDR3 in DNA: TGTGCCAGTAGTATAAGAGATAGCAATCAGCCCCAGCATTTT.

The chain carries TRBV11-3 and TRBJ1-1; 7 bases match TRBD1. The CDR3 is 16 residues long. Germline CDR1 SGHNT, CDR2 YENEEA. Trimming at V came to 5 bases and at J to 4 bases, leaving 13 bases not matched to a gene. The CDR3 is CASSGRDSIRGTEAFF. CDR3 nucleotides: TGTGCCAGCAGCGGGAGGGACAGCATCAGGGGCACTGAAGCTTTCTTT.

The chain employs TRBV7-9 and TRBJ2-1; no clear D gene. The CDR3 contains 14 residues. V dropped 2 bases and J dropped 6 bases, with 11 bases sitting between them. The germline CDR1 and CDR2 sequences are SEHNR and FQNEAQ (reference sequence). The CDR3 region is CASSLIWETNEQFF. Written as DNA, the CDR3 is TGTGCCAGCAGCTTAATTTGGGAAACCAATGAGCAGTTCTTC.